Below are 25 T cell receptor beta chains sequenced from a single sample in a study of long-term antiretroviral therapy in people with HIV. Researchers report immunoSEQ v3.0 was run at survey level. Libraries were prepared by immunoSEQ multiplex PCR; TCRdb keeps only in-frame clonotypes and omits some of them. The repertoire holds 25,000 to 35,000 clones, just under 80% seen once, with under 8.5% in the top ten. Sample: unsorted PBMCs, taken 3.1 years after starting antiretroviral therapy. These receptors were obtained from a woman aged 50 to 65 with HIV.

J is TRBJ2-7 and V is TRBV10-3; TRBD2 matches 12 bases. This CDR3 comprises 18 residues. The germline gives CDR1 ENHRY, CDR2 SYGVKD. Losses at the gene ends were 0 bases for V and 3 bases for J; bases not matched to a gene: 9. The CDR3 DNA follows: TGTGCCATCAGTGAGTCAACACGCCCGGGACTAGCGGGCTACGAGCAGTACTTC. Protein product: CAISESTRPGLAGYEQYF.

CDR3 bases: TGTGCCAGCAGTGAAAGAGCAGGGCGCTTAAATTCACCCCTCCACTTT. Protein product: CASSERAGRLNSPLHF. V gene TRBV6-1 combines with J gene TRBJ1-6; D is possibly TRBD1 (5 bases). The germline gives CDR1 MNHNS, CDR2 SASEGT. CDR3 size: 16 residues. The V end lost 2 bases, the J end lost 7 bases, and 15 bases lay between the germline ends.

The gene calls are TRBV10-1 and TRBJ2-3; unclear D gene. Germline CDR1 reads WNHNN; CDR2 reads SYGVQD (reference sequence). Between the trimmed V and J ends, which lost 6 bases and 3 bases, there was a span of 13 bases. The CDR3 runs to 14 residues. DNA of the CDR3: TGCGCCAGCAGCCCAACCGTATCGACAGATACGCAGTATTTT. Translated, it gives CASSPTVSTDTQYF.

This clone was seen just once. The V call is TRBV11-3, the J call TRBJ2-3; 13 nucleotides align to TRBD2. Germline values: CDR1 SGHNT, CDR2 YENEEA. The CDR3 totals 16 residues. The junction had 5 bases not matched to a gene; V was cut back by 6 bases and J by 2 bases. The CDR3 loop reads CASRKGTSGDTDTQYF. For the CDR3, the DNA is TGTGCCAGCAGAAAAGGGACTAGCGGGGACACAGATACGCAGTATTTT.

The chain employs TRBV7-2 and TRBJ1-6, with 7 positions matching TRBD1. Germline-derived CDR1 and CDR2 are SGHTA and FQGNSA. Trimming cost V 7 bases and J 0 bases; bases outside gene matches: 9. The CDR3 runs to 17 residues. In nucleotides, the CDR3 is TGTGCCAGCACCCCGACAGGGAAGAGCTCCTATAATTCACCCCTCCACTTT. Amino acids: CASTPTGKSSYNSPLHF.

This clone was observed a single time. V and J are TRBV11-2 and TRBJ2-7, with 12 bases fitting TRBD1. Germline CDR1 and CDR2: SGHAT and FQNNGV. CDR3 length: 14 residues. V was pared by 6 bases and J by 4 bases, with 4 bases of the junction left unmatched. CDR3 in amino acids: CASRPGQGAYEQYF. The CDR3 DNA reads as TGTGCCAGCAGACCGGGACAGGGGGCGTACGAGCAGTACTTC.

This clone appeared once. CDR3 nucleotides: TGTGCCAGCAGCTTCGGACTAGCGGGGGCACAAGAGACCCAGTACTTC. Amino acid sequence: CASSFGLAGAQETQYF. This rearrangement joins TRBV11-2 to TRBJ2-5; 13 nucleotides match TRBD2. CDR3 length: 16 residues. Germline CDR1 is SGHAT and CDR2 is FQNNGV. J lost 2 bases, V lost 3 bases, and 3 bases had no gene match.

The chain uses TRBV27 and TRBJ1-2, with 9 positions matching TRBD1. V shed 6 bases and J 7 bases; nucleotides not matched to a gene: 12. Germline V lookup: CDR1 MNHEY, CDR2 SMNVEV (reference sequence). CDR3 length equals 15 residues. CDR3 residues: CASSLTAGTGSGYTF. The CDR3 DNA follows: TGTGCCAGCAGCTTGACAGCCGGGACAGGGAGTGGCTACACCTTC.

The rearrangement links TRBV9 to TRBJ2-7; D call uncertain. The V end lost 0 bases, the J end lost 5 bases, and 18 bases lay between the germline ends. The germline CDR1 and CDR2 sequences are SGDLS and YYNGEE. This CDR3 is built from 16 residues. The CDR3 is CASSVGQALGNNEQYF. The CDR3 DNA sequence: TGTGCCAGCAGCGTAGGTCAGGCCTTGGGGAACAACGAGCAGTACTTC.

This chain links TRBV10-1 with TRBJ1-3; D unresolved. Per germline, CDR1 WNHNN and CDR2 SYGVQD (reference sequence). V shed 0 bases and J shed 5 bases, with 11 bases lying between them. The CDR3 has 15 amino acids. This CDR3 reads CASSESKANRNTIYF. DNA of the CDR3: TGCGCCAGCAGTGAGTCGAAGGCCAATCGAAACACCATATATTTT.

This sequence joins TRBV6-1 and TRBJ2-3; D is undetermined. V was shortened by 10 bases and J by 1 base, with 12 bases between the two germline ends. From germline, CDR1 is MNHNS and CDR2 SASEGT. There are 13 residues in the CDR3. The CDR3 protein is CAIPARGTDTQYF. The DNA of the CDR3 is TGTGCCATCCCCGCTCGGGGCACAGATACGCAGTATTTT.

The rearrangement links TRBV19 to TRBJ2-3, with D perhaps matching TRBD1 or TRBD2 (5 bases each). V lost 8 bases and J lost 2, with 14 bases in between. Germline V gene data show CDR1 as LNHDA and CDR2 as SQIVND (reference sequence). The CDR3 contains 14 residues. DNA of the CDR3: TGTGCCAGTCAGAGGGGAGATTACACAGATACGCAGTATTTT. Its protein product is CASQRGDYTDTQYF.

V usage is TRBV28 and J usage is TRBJ1-4; D might be TRBD1 (5 bases). Trimming stripped 3 bases from V and 4 bases from J, with 12 bases between. CDR1 and CDR2 from the germline V gene are MDHEN and SYDVKM. This CDR3 is built from 15 residues. The CDR3 loop is CASSFEGHINEKLFF. The CDR3, as DNA: TGTGCCAGCAGTTTTGAGGGGCATATTAATGAAAAACTGTTTTTT.

V is TRBV7-3 and J is TRBJ2-5; D not resolved. Deletions cut 3 bases from V and 5 bases from J, with 13 bases between. Per germline, CDR1 SGHTA and CDR2 FQGTGA. The CDR3 extends over 14 amino acids. The CDR3 protein is CASSLDGVRETQYF. In DNA, the CDR3 is TGTGCCAGCAGCTTGGACGGAGTGAGGGAGACCCAGTACTTC.

V is TRBV7-9 and J is TRBJ2-3; maybe TRBD2 (5 bases). V shed 5 bases and J shed 6 bases, with 12 bases lying between them. Germline V gene sequence: CDR1 SEHNR, CDR2 FQNEAQ (reference sequence). This CDR3 comprises 13 residues. The DNA for the CDR3 is TGTGCCAGCAGCCTCCTAGGACTCGATACGCAGTATTTT. Its translation is CASSLLGLDTQYF.

The V call is TRBV5-1, the J call TRBJ1-1, with a weak D call TRBD1 (6 bases). Looked up from germline, CDR1 is SGHRS and CDR2 is YFSETQ. Trimming stripped 0 bases from V and 3 bases from J, with 9 bases between. The CDR3 extends over 14 amino acids. CDR3 protein: CASSLGQGYTEAFF. In DNA form, the CDR3 reads TGCGCCAGCAGCTTGGGGCAGGGGTACACTGAAGCTTTCTTT.

This rearrangement joins TRBV28 to TRBJ1-5; 8 bases map to TRBD1. The CDR3 runs 14 residues. Germline CDR1 and CDR2: MDHEN and SYDVKM. V dropped 4 bases and J dropped 5; count of bases not matched to a gene: 4. CDR3 nucleotides: TGTGCCAGCAGTTCCAGGGGGCCCTATCAGCCCCAGCATTTT. The encoded protein is CASSSRGPYQPQHF. Based on the CDR3 plus reference TRBV28 and TRBJ1-5, the full variable domain is DVKVTQSSRYLVKRTGEKVFLECVQDMDHENMFWYRQDPGLGLRLIYFSYDVKMKEKGDIPEGYSVSREKKERFSLILESASTNQTSMYLCASSSRGPYQPQHFGDGTRLSIL.

The chain uses TRBV6-6 and TRBJ2-5, with TRBD2 matching over 9 bases. V lost 2 bases and J lost 2; bases outside the gene matches: 3. Per the germline V gene, CDR1 is MNHNY and CDR2 is SVGAGI (reference sequence). This CDR3 has 15 amino acids. The CDR3 loop reads CASSYRAGGQETQYF. The CDR3, as DNA: TGTGCCAGCAGTTACCGTGCGGGGGGGCAAGAGACCCAGTACTTC.

The chain recombines TRBV7-3 with TRBJ2-2, with D unclear. Deletions cut 8 bases from V and 5 bases from J, with 12 bases between. The CDR3 sequence is 13 residues long. The germline gives CDR1 SGHTA, CDR2 FQGTGA. The CDR3 is CASQKGGTGELFF. CDR3 nucleotides: TGTGCCAGCCAAAAGGGTGGGACCGGGGAGCTGTTTTTT. Full variable domain (missing parts from reference TRBV7-3 and TRBJ2-2): GAGVSQTPSNKVTEKGKYVELRCDPISGHTALYWYRQSLGQGPEFLIYFQGTGAADDSGLPNDRFFAVRPEGSVSTLKIQRTERGDSAVYLCASQKGGTGELFFGEGSRLTVL.

The genes are TRBV7-2 and TRBJ2-3; possible D gene TRBD2, 7 bases. Germline V CDR1 and CDR2: SGHTA, FQGNSA. CDR3 length equals 15 residues. Trimming took off 5 bases at V and 3 bases at J, with 15 bases between the two ends. In DNA form, the CDR3 reads TGTGCCAGCAGCCCCTGGGGGGGGCCTACAGATACGCAGTATTTT. The encoded protein is CASSPWGGPTDTQYF.

The chain has TRBV7-9 and TRBJ2-1, with 8 bases that match TRBD2. V lost 0 bases to trimming and J lost 0 bases; unmatched junction nucleotides: 1. The V gene's germline CDR1 is SEHNR and CDR2 FQNEAQ (reference sequence). The CDR3 totals 16 residues. CDR3 in amino acids: CASSLARGASYNEQFF. The CDR3 region has the DNA TGTGCCAGCAGCTTAGCGCGGGGGGCCTCCTACAATGAGCAGTTCTTC. The variable domain in full, completed from reference TRBV7-9 and TRBJ2-1, reads DTGVSQNPRHKITKRGQNVTFRCDPISEHNRLYWYRQTLGQGPEFLTYFQNEAQLEKSRLLSDRFSAERPKGSFSTLEIQRTEQGDSAMYLCASSLARGASYNEQFFGPGTRLTVL.

The rearrangement uses TRBV27 and TRBJ1-5; possible D gene TRBD1, 5 bases. In germline, CDR1 is MNHEY, CDR2 SMNVEV (reference sequence). CDR3 length: 15 residues. Trimming took 0 bases from V and 0 from J, leaving 6 bases between them. The CDR3 reads CASSLSTGSNQPQHF. As DNA, the CDR3 is TGTGCCAGCAGTTTATCAACAGGTAGCAATCAGCCCCAGCATTTT.

The chain couples TRBV19 to TRBJ2-3; 10 nucleotides agree with TRBD2. The J segment lost 5 bases and the V segment lost 3 bases, leaving 11 bases of the junction unmatched. The CDR3 covers 17 residues. Germline CDR1 LNHDA, CDR2 SQIVND (reference sequence). The CDR3 DNA sequence: TGTGCCAGTAGTATTTCCCATAGCGGGGGGTCGGGAGATACGCAGTATTTT. Amino acids: CASSISHSGGSGDTQYF.

This chain connects TRBV29-1 to TRBJ1-2, with TRBD1 matching over 7 bases. After removal of 1 base from V and 6 bases from J, the junction contained 2 bases not matched to a gene. This CDR3 has 12 residues. Germline V gene sequence: CDR1 SQVTM, CDR2 ANQGSEA. CDR3 in DNA: TGCAGCGTTGAAGGACAGGGTCATGGCTACACCTTC. Translation: CSVEGQGHGYTF.

The DNA for the CDR3 is TGTGCCTGGAGTGTGCAAGGGGTCGCCAAAAACATTCAGTACTTC. Its translation is CAWSVQGVAKNIQYF. The chain combines TRBV30 with TRBJ2-4; maybe TRBD1 (5 bases). The V and J ends lost 0 bases and 1 base respectively, with 10 bases between them. Per the germline V gene, CDR1 is GTSNPN and CDR2 is SVGIG (reference sequence). This CDR3 region has 15 residues.